This is a list of T cell receptor beta chains from one sample in a study of T cell repertoires in cytomegalovirus infection. TCRdb ran MiXCR on the reads and lists one entry per CDR3 protein. The sample lists hundreds of thousands of distinct CDR3 sequences; roughly 42% were seen once. No antigen has been assigned to these receptors. This sample comprised cultured PBMCs, obtained from culture after CMV antigen stimulation. These receptor sequences come from a human donor in good health (CMV status not recorded). Some clones in this sample may be carry-over from other donors' samples. CDR3s include the opening cysteine and the closing phenylalanine or tryptophan. The D gene is left open where the match is weak. For some rows the clone size is stated as once, few or many, or as a class when expanded; others skip it.

J gene: TRBJ2-1; V gene: TRBV19; D gene: TRBD2; clone size: -; CDR3 DNA: TGTGCCACCTCACCCCCGACTAGCGAGGAGCAGTTCTTC; CDR3 protein: CATSPPTSEEQFF
J gene: TRBJ2-3; V gene: TRBV7-2; D gene: TRBD2; clone size: -; CDR3 DNA: TGTGCCAGCAGCTTAGCCGCGGGAGGAGGGGATACGCAGTATTTT; CDR3 protein: CASSLAAGGGDTQYF
J gene: TRBJ2-3; V gene: TRBV5-3; D gene: -; clone size: -; CDR3 DNA: TGTGCCAGCAGGTCATCTCTAGCGGATACGCAGTATTTT; CDR3 protein: CASRSSLADTQYF
J gene: TRBJ2-7; V gene: TRBV7-9; D gene: TRBD2; clone size: few; CDR3 DNA: TGTGCCAGCAGCTTAGCGGGAGCTAGCGGGCGCGAGCAGTACTTC; CDR3 protein: CASSLAGASGREQYF
J gene: TRBJ2-5; V gene: TRBV12-3/TRBV12-4; D gene: TRBD1; clone size: -; CDR3 DNA: TGTGCCAGCAGTAAACAGGGGGGATACCAAGAGACCCAGTACTTC; CDR3 protein: CASSKQGGYQETQYF
J gene: TRBJ2-7; V gene: TRBV7-2; D gene: TRBD1; clone size: few; CDR3 DNA: TGTGCCAGCAGCTCCCGACAGGGGGCGCTTGCGCAGTACTTC; CDR3 protein: CASSSRQGALAQYF
J gene: TRBJ2-3; V gene: TRBV5-4; D gene: TRBD2; clone size: few; CDR3 DNA: TGTGCCAGCAGCCTAGCGGGGGCCAGAGATACGCAGTATTTT; CDR3 protein: CASSLAGARDTQYF
J gene: TRBJ2-1; V gene: TRBV4-1; D gene: -; clone size: -; CDR3 DNA: TGCGCCAGCAGCCGCGTAATAAGCTCCTACAATGAGCAGTTCTTC; CDR3 protein: CASSRVISSYNEQFF
J gene: TRBJ2-1; V gene: TRBV28; D gene: -; clone size: few; CDR3 DNA: TGTGCCAGCAGGCTCCGTTTCCGGGGAATTGCGCAGTTCTTC; CDR3 protein: CASRLRFRGIAQFF
J gene: TRBJ2-7; V gene: TRBV6-6; D gene: -; clone size: once; CDR3 DNA: TGTGCCAGCAGTTACTCGATCGGCCGGGGCTGGGACGAGCAGTACTTC; CDR3 protein: CASSYSIGRGWDEQYF
J gene: TRBJ1-3; V gene: TRBV7-4; D gene: -; clone size: -; CDR3 DNA: TGTGCCAGCATTAAAGGGTTGGGGGGCTCTGGAAACACCATATATTTT; CDR3 protein: CASIKGLGGSGNTIYF
J gene: TRBJ2-2; V gene: TRBV7-9; D gene: TRBD2; clone size: few; CDR3 DNA: TGTGCCAGCAGCCGCGGCGGGGGGGCCTACACCGGGGAGCTGTTTTTT; CDR3 protein: CASSRGGGAYTGELFF
J gene: TRBJ1-5; V gene: TRBV6-1; D gene: -; clone size: -; CDR3 DNA: TGTGCCAGCAGTGCGGTTCAGGTCGGCCAGCCCCAGCATTTT; CDR3 protein: CASSAVQVGQPQHF
J gene: TRBJ2-7; V gene: TRBV20-1; D gene: -; clone size: -; CDR3 DNA: TGCAGTGCTTACCACTACGAGCAGTACTTC; CDR3 protein: CSAYHYEQYF
J gene: TRBJ1-2; V gene: TRBV29-1; D gene: -; clone size: -; CDR3 DNA: TGCAGCGTTGTTGATGCTGGTGGCTACACCTTC; CDR3 protein: CSVVDAGGYTF
J gene: TRBJ2-5; V gene: TRBV4-1; D gene: TRBD1; clone size: few; CDR3 DNA: TGCGCCAGCAGCCAAGATGGAGGACAGGGAGGACAAGAGACCCAGTACTTC; CDR3 protein: CASSQDGGQGGQETQYF
J gene: TRBJ2-1; V gene: TRBV6-1; D gene: TRBD2; clone size: -; CDR3 DNA: TGTGCCAGCAGTTATATGGCGGGAGGTTTCAATGAGCAGTTCTTC; CDR3 protein: CASSYMAGGFNEQFF
J gene: TRBJ2-7; V gene: TRBV19; D gene: TRBD2; clone size: -; CDR3 DNA: TGTGCCAGTAGTATCAGACTAGCAGGGTACGAGCAGTACTTC; CDR3 protein: CASSIRLAGYEQYF
J gene: TRBJ2-5; V gene: TRBV20-1; D gene: -; clone size: -; CDR3 DNA: TGCAGTGCTAGCAACTCAGGTAGAGAGACCCAGTACTTC; CDR3 protein: CSASNSGRETQYF
J gene: TRBJ2-7; V gene: TRBV5-4; D gene: TRBD2; clone size: -; CDR3 DNA: TGTGCCAGCAGCTTGGCAGGACTAGCGGTCTCCTACGAGCAGTACTTC; CDR3 protein: CASSLAGLAVSYEQYF
J gene: TRBJ1-4; V gene: TRBV7-4; D gene: TRBD1; clone size: -; CDR3 DNA: TGTGCCAGCAGCCCCCTCGAGGGACAGCTAAATGAAAAACTGTTTTTT; CDR3 protein: CASSPLEGQLNEKLFF
J gene: TRBJ2-5; V gene: TRBV6-5; D gene: -; clone size: -; CDR3 DNA: TGTGCCAGCACCCCCGATTGGGAGACCCAGTACTTC; CDR3 protein: CASTPDWETQYF
J gene: TRBJ2-5; V gene: TRBV19; D gene: -; clone size: -; CDR3 DNA: TGTGCCAGTAGTATAGACGCCGTTGGACCAGAGACCCAGTACTTC; CDR3 protein: CASSIDAVGPETQYF
J gene: TRBJ2-7; V gene: TRBV7-2; D gene: -; clone size: -; CDR3 DNA: TGTGCCAGCAGCCCGGGGCCCAGCGCCAACTTGGGGGAGCAGTACTTC; CDR3 protein: CASSPGPSANLGEQYF
J gene: TRBJ1-2; V gene: TRBV5-1; D gene: TRBD1; clone size: -; CDR3 DNA: TGCGCCAGCAGCTTGCTTTCGGGACAGGATGGAAACTATGGCTACACCTTC; CDR3 protein: CASSLLSGQDGNYGYTF
J gene: TRBJ2-5; V gene: TRBV28; D gene: TRBD2; clone size: -; CDR3 DNA: TGTGCCAGCCTGACTAGCGGGGACCAAGAGACCCAGTACTTC; CDR3 protein: CASLTSGDQETQYF
J gene: TRBJ1-3; V gene: TRBV18; D gene: -; clone size: -; CDR3 DNA: TGTGCCAGCTCACCAAGCCCCTCCGGGGTTTTTGGAAACACCATATATTTT; CDR3 protein: CASSPSPSGVFGNTIYF
J gene: TRBJ2-7; V gene: TRBV6-5; D gene: -; clone size: -; CDR3 DNA: TGTGCCAGCAGTTGGGAAAGGGGACGGTACGAGCAGTACTTC; CDR3 protein: CASSWERGRYEQYF
J gene: TRBJ2-7; V gene: TRBV7-2; D gene: -; clone size: -; CDR3 DNA: TGTGCCAGCAGCTCGCCCGGGCTAGGGACCTACGAGCAGTACTTC; CDR3 protein: CASSSPGLGTYEQYF
J gene: TRBJ1-1; V gene: TRBV7-9; D gene: -; clone size: few; CDR3 DNA: TGTGCCAGCAGCTTATACGACCTACGGAGCACTGAAGCTTTCTTT; CDR3 protein: CASSLYDLRSTEAFF
J gene: TRBJ2-1; V gene: TRBV7-2; D gene: TRBD2; clone size: -; CDR3 DNA: TGTGCCAGCAGCGCCCCGCGCGGGACTAGCGGGGGGGCCTCCCTCTCCTACAATGAGCAGTTCTTC; CDR3 protein: CASSAPRGTSGGASLSYNEQFF
J gene: TRBJ1-4; V gene: TRBV12-3/TRBV12-4; D gene: TRBD1; clone size: -; CDR3 DNA: TGTGCCAGCAGTTTCGGGACAGGTGTTAGGGAAAAACTGTTTTTT; CDR3 protein: CASSFGTGVREKLFF
J gene: TRBJ1-5; V gene: TRBV6-2/TRBV6-3; D gene: TRBD1; clone size: -; CDR3 DNA: TGTGCCAGCAGAGGACAGGGACGGGATCAGCCCCAGCATTTT; CDR3 protein: CASRGQGRDQPQHF
J gene: TRBJ2-7; V gene: TRBV6-2/TRBV6-3; D gene: TRBD1; clone size: -; CDR3 DNA: TGTGCCAGCAGCCACCTGACAGGGGGCGGTTACGAGCAGTACTTC; CDR3 protein: CASSHLTGGGYEQYF
J gene: TRBJ1-5; V gene: TRBV7-8; D gene: -; clone size: many; CDR3 DNA: TGTGCCAGCAGCCCATTCTCGGTGGTCCGAAATCAGCCCCAGCATTTT; CDR3 protein: CASSPFSVVRNQPQHF
J gene: TRBJ2-5; V gene: TRBV3-1; D gene: -; clone size: -; CDR3 DNA: TGTGCCAGCAGCCAAGTATGGGCACACGAGACCCAGTACTTC; CDR3 protein: CASSQVWAHETQYF
J gene: TRBJ1-6; V gene: TRBV7-6; D gene: -; clone size: -; CDR3 DNA: TGTGCCAGCAGCTGGGGAGCCCCTGTACAGAGATCCCTCCACTTT; CDR3 protein: CASSWGAPVQRSLHF
J gene: TRBJ2-1; V gene: TRBV19; D gene: -; clone size: -; CDR3 DNA: TGTGCCAGTAGTATAGGTTACTTCCGGGGGCCCACCTACAATGAGCAGTTCTTC; CDR3 protein: CASSIGYFRGPTYNEQFF
J gene: TRBJ2-7; V gene: TRBV14; D gene: -; clone size: -; CDR3 DNA: TGTGCCAGCAGTCAAGCGGGTCACGAGCAGTACTTC; CDR3 protein: CASSQAGHEQYF
J gene: TRBJ1-2; V gene: TRBV7-9; D gene: TRBD1; clone size: -; CDR3 DNA: TGTGCCAGCAGTAACGACAGGGCTTTCTATGGCTACACCTTC; CDR3 protein: CASSNDRAFYGYTF
J gene: TRBJ2-1; V gene: TRBV19; D gene: -; clone size: -; CDR3 DNA: TGTGCCAGTAGTATCTCTACTGGACCTTACAATGAGCAGTTCTTC; CDR3 protein: CASSISTGPYNEQFF
J gene: TRBJ1-4; V gene: TRBV20-1; D gene: -; clone size: -; CDR3 DNA: TGCAGTGCCAATCCGGGACACCCCGAAAAACTGTTTTTT; CDR3 protein: CSANPGHPEKLFF
J gene: TRBJ1-5; V gene: TRBV19; D gene: -; clone size: few; CDR3 DNA: TGTGCCACCCGACGGGGTTATAGCAATCAGCCCCAGCATTTT; CDR3 protein: CATRRGYSNQPQHF
J gene: TRBJ1-1; V gene: TRBV14; D gene: -; clone size: -; CDR3 DNA: TGTGCCAGCAGCCAGTTTGGGAGGACTACTGAAGCTTTCTTT; CDR3 protein: CASSQFGRTTEAFF
J gene: TRBJ1-6; V gene: TRBV6-6; D gene: -; clone size: -; CDR3 DNA: TGTGCCAGCAGTTACACAGGGACGGACGATTCACCCCTCCACTTT; CDR3 protein: CASSYTGTDDSPLHF